The T cell receptor (beta chain) under discussion was sequenced for a study of cytomegalovirus exposure and HLA in healthy donors. Study-wide background: In an earlier analysis, 117 million unique TCR beta sequences were found from 150 million to 200 million T cells. Drawn from HLA-typed donors, about 82 million unique TCRs were held in an early data release.

The germline gives CDR1 SGHDT, CDR2 YYEEEE. V gave up 2 bases and J gave up 5 bases; unmatched junction bases: 1. The CDR3 spans 13 residues. On this clone itself: Its antigen is undetermined.

Study outcomes and limitations: In the analysis, some V segments, TRBV6-2 and TRBV6-3 included, were excluded as indistinguishable. The sole available immune exposure information was CMV serostatus.

The PCR used 60 Vbeta and 13 Jbeta primers. Libraries were prepared by immunoSEQ multiplex PCR; TCRdb keeps only in-frame clonotypes and omits some of them. Found here are more than 130,000 clones; the top ten clones hold under 3.5%. The clonotype was recovered from a man aged 35 to 55 in good health and CMV-seronegative. The rearrangement uses TRBV5-6 and TRBJ2-5; 9 nucleotides match TRBD1. The sequenced sample was PBMCs. The CDR3 loop is CASSLGTGETQYF. DNA of the CDR3: TGTGCCAGCAGCTTAGGGACAGGGGAGACCCAGTACTTC.